This is a list of T cell receptor beta chains from one sample in a study of vaccination effects on CD4 cells after COVID-19. No antigen has been assigned to these receptors. Assay: immunoSEQ multiplex PCR; the TCRdb copy retains only in-frame clones and omits some. This sample carries about 79,000 clones, approximately 81% of them seen once, and the ten largest clones take approximately 1.7%. The source was CD4+ T cells from PBMCs cultured with HCoV-229E spike peptides, collected before COVID-19 vaccination. These receptors all come from a human donor who received a COVID-19 vaccine. The CDR3 runs from the conserved cysteine through the conserved F or W. The order of the fields is V gene, clone size, D gene, J gene, CDR3 DNA, CDR3 protein. D genes are given only for firm matches. The listing skips clone size in some rows; elsewhere it reads once, few, many or a size class.

>TRBV7-9|.|TRBD1|TRBJ2-5
TGTGCCAGCAGCTTGACAGGGGCGTTAGGGACCCAGTACTTC
CASSLTGALGTQYF
>TRBV7-8|.|TRBD1|TRBJ1-5
TGTGCCAGCAGCCGTATACAGGGGGAGATTATACAGCCCCAGCATTTT
CASSRIQGEIIQPQHF
>TRBV18|.|.|TRBJ1-5
TGTGCCAGCTCACTAACCGTGCAAGGGGATGGCAATCAGCCCCAGCATTTT
CASSLTVQGDGNQPQHF
>TRBV5-1|.|.|TRBJ1-4
TGCGCCAGCTCCAGGGGACCAACTAATGAAAAACTGTTTTTT
CASSRGPTNEKLFF
>TRBV9|.|TRBD1|TRBJ2-5
TGTGCCAGCAGCGTGACAGGGGTTGGGGAGACCCAGTACTTC
CASSVTGVGETQYF
>TRBV7-5|.|.|TRBJ2-5
TGTGCCAGAAGCGTAAGGACAGGGCAAGAGACCCAGTACTTC
CARSVRTGQETQYF
>TRBV18|.|.|TRBJ2-5
TGTGCCAGCTCACGGCAGGGGTTTGGAGAGACCCAGTACTTC
CASSRQGFGETQYF
>TRBV12-5|few|.|TRBJ2-1
TGTGCTAGTGATATCGGGGGCCCCTACAATGAGCAGTTCTTC
CASDIGGPYNEQFF
>TRBV4-2|.|.|TRBJ2-3
TGTGCCAGCAGCCCGCCGTTGGGGGCAACAGATACGCAGTATTTT
CASSPPLGATDTQYF
>TRBV27|.|.|TRBJ2-2
TGTGCCAGCAGCCCGTTGGGGTACTACACCGGGGAGCTGTTTTTT
CASSPLGYYTGELFF
>TRBV2|.|.|TRBJ1-1
TGTGCCAGCAGTGAAACCACATTGATTAAGAACACTGAAGCTTTCTTT
CASSETTLIKNTEAFF
>TRBV19|few|.|TRBJ1-1
TGTGCCAGTATCAGGGGAGAAACTGAAGCTTTCTTT
CASIRGETEAFF
>TRBV5-4|.|TRBD2|TRBJ2-2
TGTGCCAGCAGCTTGGCGGTAGCGGGGGGGGTGAACACCGGGGAGCTGTTTTTT
CASSLAVAGGVNTGELFF
>TRBV10-3|.|TRBD1|TRBJ1-2
TGTGCCATCAGTGAAGGACAGGGGAGAAAAAGTGGCTACACCTTC
CAISEGQGRKSGYTF